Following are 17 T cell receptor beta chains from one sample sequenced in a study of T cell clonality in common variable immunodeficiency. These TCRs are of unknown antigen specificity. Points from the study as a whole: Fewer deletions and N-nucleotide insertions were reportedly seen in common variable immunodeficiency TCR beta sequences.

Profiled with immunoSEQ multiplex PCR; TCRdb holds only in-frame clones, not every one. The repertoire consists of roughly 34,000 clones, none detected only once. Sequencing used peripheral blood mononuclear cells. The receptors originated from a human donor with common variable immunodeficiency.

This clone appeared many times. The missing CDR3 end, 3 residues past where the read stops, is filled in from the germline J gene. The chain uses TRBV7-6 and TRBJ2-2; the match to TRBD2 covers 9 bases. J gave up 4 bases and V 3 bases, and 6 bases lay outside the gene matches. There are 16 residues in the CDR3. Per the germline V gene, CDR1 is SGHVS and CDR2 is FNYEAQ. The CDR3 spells CASSFSSAGGTGELFF. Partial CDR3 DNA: TGTGCCAGCAGCTTTTCGTCAGCGGGAGGCACCGGGGAG.

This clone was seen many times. CDR3 loop: CASSQGSSGSGEQFF. Partial CDR3 DNA: TGCGCCAGCAGCCAGGGTTCCAGCGGGAGTGGTGAG. The V gene is TRBV4-1, the J gene TRBJ2-1, with TRBD2 identical over 8 bases. The CDR3 end is not reached by the read, which stops 3 residues before it; the germline J gene fills it in. Germline trimming cut 3 bases from V and 9 bases from J; bases unmatched to any gene: 10. Germline V gives CDR1 MGHRA, CDR2 YSYEKL. The CDR3 contains 15 residues.

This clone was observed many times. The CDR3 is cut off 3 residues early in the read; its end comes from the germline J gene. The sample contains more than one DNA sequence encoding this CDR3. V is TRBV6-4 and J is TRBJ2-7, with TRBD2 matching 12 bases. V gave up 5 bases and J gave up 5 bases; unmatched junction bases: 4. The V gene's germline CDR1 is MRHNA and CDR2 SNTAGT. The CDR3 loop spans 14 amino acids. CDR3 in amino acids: CASSPGLAGDEQYF. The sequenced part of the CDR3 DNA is TGTGCCAGCAGTCCGGGACTAGCGGGTGACGAG.

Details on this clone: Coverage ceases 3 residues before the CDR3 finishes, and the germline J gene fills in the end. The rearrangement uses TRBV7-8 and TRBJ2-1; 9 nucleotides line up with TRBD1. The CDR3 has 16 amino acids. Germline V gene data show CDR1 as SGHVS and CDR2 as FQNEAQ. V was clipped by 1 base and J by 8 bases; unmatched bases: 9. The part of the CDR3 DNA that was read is TGTGCCAGCAGCTTAGGCTCCGGGACAGGGTGGGATGAG. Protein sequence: CASSLGSGTGWDE. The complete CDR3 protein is CASSLGSGTGWDEQFF.

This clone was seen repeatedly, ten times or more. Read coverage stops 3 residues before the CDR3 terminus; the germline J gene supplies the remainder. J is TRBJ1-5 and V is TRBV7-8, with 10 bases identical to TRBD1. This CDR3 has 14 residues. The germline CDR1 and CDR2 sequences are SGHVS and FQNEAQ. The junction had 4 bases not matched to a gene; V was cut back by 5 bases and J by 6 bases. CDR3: CASSLDRGLQPQHF. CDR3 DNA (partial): TGTGCCAGCAGCCTTGACAGGGGGCTTCAGCCC. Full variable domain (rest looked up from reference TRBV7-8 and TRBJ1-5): GAGVSQSPRYKVAKRGQDVALRCDPISGHVSLFWYQQALGQGPEFLTYFQNEAQLDKSGLPSDRFFAERPEGSVSTLKIQRTQQEDSAVYLCASSLDRGLQPQHFGDGTRLSIL.

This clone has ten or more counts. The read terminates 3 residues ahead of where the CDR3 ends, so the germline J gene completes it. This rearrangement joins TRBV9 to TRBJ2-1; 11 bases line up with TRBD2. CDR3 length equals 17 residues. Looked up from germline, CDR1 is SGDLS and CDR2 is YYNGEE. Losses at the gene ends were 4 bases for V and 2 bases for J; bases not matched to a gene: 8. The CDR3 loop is CASSPRGSGRAYNEQFF. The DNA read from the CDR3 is TGTGCCAGCAGCCCCCGAGGTAGCGGGAGGGCCTACAATGAG.

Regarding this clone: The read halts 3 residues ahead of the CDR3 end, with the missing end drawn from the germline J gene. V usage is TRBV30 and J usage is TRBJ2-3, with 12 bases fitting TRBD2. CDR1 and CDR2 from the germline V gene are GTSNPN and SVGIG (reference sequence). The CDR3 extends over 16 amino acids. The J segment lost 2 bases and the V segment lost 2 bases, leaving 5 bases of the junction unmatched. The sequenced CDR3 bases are TGTGCCTGGAGTCTAGGACTAGCGGGGTACACAGATACG. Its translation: CAWSLGLAGYTDT. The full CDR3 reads CAWSLGLAGYTDTQYF.

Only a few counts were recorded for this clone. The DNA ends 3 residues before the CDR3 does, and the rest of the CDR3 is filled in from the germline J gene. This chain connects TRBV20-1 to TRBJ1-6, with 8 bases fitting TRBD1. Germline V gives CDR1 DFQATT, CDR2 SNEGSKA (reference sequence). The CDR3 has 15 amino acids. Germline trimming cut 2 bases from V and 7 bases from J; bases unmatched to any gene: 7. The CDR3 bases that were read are TGCAGTGCTAGATTAAACCAGGGGGCCAATTCACCC. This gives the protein CSARLNQGANSP. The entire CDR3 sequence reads CSARLNQGANSPLHF.

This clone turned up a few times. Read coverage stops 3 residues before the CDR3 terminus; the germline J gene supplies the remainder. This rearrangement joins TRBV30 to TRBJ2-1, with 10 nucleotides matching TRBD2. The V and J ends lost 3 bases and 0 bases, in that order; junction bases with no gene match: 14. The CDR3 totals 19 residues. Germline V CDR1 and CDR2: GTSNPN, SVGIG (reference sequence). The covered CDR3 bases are TGTGCCTGGAGCCAAAGGACTAGCGGAAAAAAATCCTCCTACAATGAG. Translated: CAWSQRTSGKKSSYNE. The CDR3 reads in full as CAWSQRTSGKKSSYNEQFF. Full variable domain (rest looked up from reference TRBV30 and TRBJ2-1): SQTIHQWPATLVQPVGSPLSLECTVEGTSNPNLYWYRQAAGRGLQLLFYSVGIGQISSEVPQNLSASRPQDRQFILSSKKLLLSDSGFYLCAWSQRTSGKKSSYNEQFFGPGTRLTVL.

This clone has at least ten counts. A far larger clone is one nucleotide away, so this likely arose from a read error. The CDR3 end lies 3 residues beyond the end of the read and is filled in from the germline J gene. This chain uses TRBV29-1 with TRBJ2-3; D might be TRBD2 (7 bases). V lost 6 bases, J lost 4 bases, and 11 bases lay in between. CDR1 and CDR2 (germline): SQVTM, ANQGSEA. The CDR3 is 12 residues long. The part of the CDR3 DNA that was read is TGCAGCGTGGGCGGGGGCTCAGATACG. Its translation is CSVGGGSDT. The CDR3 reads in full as CSVGGGSDTQYF.

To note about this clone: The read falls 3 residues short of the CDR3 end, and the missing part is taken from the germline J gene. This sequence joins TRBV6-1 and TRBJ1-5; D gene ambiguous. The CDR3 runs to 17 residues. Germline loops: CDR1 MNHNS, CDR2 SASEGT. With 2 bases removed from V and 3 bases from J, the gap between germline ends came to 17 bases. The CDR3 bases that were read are TGTGCCAGCAGTGAAAGGGCCAGCGGGCATACCAATCAGCCC. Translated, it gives CASSERASGHTNQP. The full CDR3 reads CASSERASGHTNQPQHF.

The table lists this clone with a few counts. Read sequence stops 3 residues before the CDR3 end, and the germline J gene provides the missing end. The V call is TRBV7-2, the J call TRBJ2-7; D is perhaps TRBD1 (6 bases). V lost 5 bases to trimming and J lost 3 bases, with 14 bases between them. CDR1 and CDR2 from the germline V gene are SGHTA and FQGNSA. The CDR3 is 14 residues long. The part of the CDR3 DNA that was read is TGTGCCAGCAGCCTAGTAGACAGGAACTACGAG. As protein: CASSLVDRNYE. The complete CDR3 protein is CASSLVDRNYEQYF.

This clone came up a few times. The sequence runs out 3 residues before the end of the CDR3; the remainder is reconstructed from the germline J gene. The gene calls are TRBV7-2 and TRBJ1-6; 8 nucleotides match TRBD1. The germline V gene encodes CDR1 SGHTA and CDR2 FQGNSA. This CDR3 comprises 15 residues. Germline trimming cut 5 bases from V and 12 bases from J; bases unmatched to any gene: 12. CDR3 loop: CASSKGGQGVRPLHF. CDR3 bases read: TGTGCCAGCAGCAAAGGCGGACAGGGCGTTAGACCC.

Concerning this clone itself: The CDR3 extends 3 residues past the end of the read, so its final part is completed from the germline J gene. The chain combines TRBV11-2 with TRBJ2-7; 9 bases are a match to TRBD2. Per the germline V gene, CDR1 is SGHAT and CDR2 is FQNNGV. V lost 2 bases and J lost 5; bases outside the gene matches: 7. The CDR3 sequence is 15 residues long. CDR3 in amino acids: CASSLSAGGQDEQYF. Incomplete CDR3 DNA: TGTGCCAGCAGCTTAAGCGCGGGAGGGCAGGACGAG.

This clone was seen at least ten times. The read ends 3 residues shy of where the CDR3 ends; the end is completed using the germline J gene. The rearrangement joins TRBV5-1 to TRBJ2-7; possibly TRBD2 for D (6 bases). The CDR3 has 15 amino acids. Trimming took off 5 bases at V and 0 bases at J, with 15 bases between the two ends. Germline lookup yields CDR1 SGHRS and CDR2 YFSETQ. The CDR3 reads CASRTQGAGSYEQYF. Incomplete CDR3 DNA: TGCGCCAGCAGGACCCAGGGAGCGGGCTCCTACGAG.

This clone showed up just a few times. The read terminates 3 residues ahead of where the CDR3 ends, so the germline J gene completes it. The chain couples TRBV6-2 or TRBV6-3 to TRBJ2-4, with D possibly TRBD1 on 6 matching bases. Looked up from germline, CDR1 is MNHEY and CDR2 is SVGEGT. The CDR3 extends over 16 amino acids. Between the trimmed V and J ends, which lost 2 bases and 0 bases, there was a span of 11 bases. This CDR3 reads CASSYRDTQAKNIQYF. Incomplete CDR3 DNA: TGTGCCAGCAGTTACAGGGACACCCAAGCCAAAAACATT.

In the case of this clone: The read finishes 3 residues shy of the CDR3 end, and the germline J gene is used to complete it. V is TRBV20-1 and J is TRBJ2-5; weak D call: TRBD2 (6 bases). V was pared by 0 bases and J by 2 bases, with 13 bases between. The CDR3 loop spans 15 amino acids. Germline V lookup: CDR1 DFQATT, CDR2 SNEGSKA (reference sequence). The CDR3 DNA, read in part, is TGCAGTGCTAGAGATCCGGGACTGAGACAAGAGACC. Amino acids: CSARDPGLRQET. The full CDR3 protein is CSARDPGLRQETQYF.